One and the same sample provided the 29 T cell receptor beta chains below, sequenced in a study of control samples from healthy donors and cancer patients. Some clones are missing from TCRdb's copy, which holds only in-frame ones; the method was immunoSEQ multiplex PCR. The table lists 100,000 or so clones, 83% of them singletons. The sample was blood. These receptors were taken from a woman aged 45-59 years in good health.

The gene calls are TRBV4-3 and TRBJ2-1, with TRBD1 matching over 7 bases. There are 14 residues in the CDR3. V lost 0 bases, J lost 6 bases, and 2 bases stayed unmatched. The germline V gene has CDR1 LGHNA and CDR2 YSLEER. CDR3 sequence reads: CASSQEGGVNEQFF. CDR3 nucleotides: TGCGCCAGCAGCCAAGAAGGGGGCGTCAATGAGCAGTTCTTC.

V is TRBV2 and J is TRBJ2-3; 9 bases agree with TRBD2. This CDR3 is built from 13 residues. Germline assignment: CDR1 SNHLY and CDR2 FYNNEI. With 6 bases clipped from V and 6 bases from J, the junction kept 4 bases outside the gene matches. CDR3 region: CASRTREGDTQYF. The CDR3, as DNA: TGTGCCAGCAGGACGCGGGAGGGGGATACGCAGTATTTT.

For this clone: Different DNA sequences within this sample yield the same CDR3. The chain's CDR3 is CASSFGQAVTEAFF. The CDR3 bases are TGTGCCAGCTCATTCGGACAGGCGGTCACTGAAGCTTTCTTT. V is TRBV18 and J is TRBJ1-1; 7 nucleotides agree with TRBD1. The CDR3 covers 14 residues. The germline CDR1 and CDR2 sequences are KGHSH and LQKENI. V shed 5 bases, J shed 4 bases, and the junction held 7 bases outside the gene matches.

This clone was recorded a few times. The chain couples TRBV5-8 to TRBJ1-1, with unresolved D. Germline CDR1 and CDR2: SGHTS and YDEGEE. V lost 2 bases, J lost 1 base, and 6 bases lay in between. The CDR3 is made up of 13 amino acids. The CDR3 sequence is CASSLNKNTEAFF. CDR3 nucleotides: TGTGCCAGCAGCTTAAACAAGAACACTGAAGCTTTCTTT. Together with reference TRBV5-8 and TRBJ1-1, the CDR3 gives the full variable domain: EAGVTQSPTHLIKTRGQQATLRCSPISGHTSVYWYQQALGLGLQFLLWYDEGEERNRGNFPPRFSGRQFPNYSSELNVNALELEDSALYLCASSLNKNTEAFFGQGTRLTVV.

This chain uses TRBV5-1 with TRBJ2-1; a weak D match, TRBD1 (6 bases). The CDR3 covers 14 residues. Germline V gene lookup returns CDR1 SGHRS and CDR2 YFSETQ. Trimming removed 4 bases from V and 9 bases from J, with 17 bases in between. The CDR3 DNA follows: TGCGCCAGCAGCCAGGGGACGACGAGGGGTGAGCAGTTCTTC. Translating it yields CASSQGTTRGEQFF. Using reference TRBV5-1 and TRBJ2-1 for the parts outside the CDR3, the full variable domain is KAGVTQTPRYLIKTRGQQVTLSCSPISGHRSVSWYQQTPGQGLQFLFEYFSETQRNKGNFPGRFSGRQFSNSRSEMNVSTLELGDSALYLCASSQGTTRGEQFFGPGTRLTVL.

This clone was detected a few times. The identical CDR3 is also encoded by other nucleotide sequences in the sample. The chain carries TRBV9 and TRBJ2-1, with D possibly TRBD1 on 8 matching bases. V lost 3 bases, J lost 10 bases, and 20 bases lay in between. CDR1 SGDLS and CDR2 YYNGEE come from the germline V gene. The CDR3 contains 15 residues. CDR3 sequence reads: CASSGTGGGDREQFF. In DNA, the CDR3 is TGTGCCAGCAGCGGCACGGGGGGCGGGGACAGGGAGCAGTTCTTC. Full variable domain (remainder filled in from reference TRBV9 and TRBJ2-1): DSGVTQTPKHLITATGQRVTLRCSPRSGDLSVYWYQQSLDQGLQFLIQYYNGEERAKGNILERFSAQQFPDLHSELNLSSLELGDSALYFCASSGTGGGDREQFFGPGTRLTVL.

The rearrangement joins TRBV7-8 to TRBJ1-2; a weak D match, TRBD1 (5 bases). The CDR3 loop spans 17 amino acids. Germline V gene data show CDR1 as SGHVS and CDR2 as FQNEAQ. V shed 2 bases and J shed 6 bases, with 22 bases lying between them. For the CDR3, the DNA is TGTGCCAGCAGCTTAAACACCGGCTCCCAGGGTGGGAATGGCTACACCTTC. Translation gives CASSLNTGSQGGNGYTF.

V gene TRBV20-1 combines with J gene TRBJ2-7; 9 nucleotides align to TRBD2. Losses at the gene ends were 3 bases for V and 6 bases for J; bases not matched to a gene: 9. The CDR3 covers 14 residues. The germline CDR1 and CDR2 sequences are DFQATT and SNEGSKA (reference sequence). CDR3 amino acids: CSASSLAGTAEQYF. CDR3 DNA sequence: TGCAGTGCTAGTTCCCTAGCGGGAACCGCCGAGCAGTACTTC.

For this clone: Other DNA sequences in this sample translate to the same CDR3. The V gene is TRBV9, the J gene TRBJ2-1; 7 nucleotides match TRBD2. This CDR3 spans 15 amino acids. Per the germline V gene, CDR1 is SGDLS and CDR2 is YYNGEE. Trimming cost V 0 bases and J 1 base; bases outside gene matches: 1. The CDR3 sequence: CASSVAGGSYNEQFF. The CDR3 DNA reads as TGTGCCAGCAGCGTAGCGGGGGGTTCCTACAATGAGCAGTTCTTC.

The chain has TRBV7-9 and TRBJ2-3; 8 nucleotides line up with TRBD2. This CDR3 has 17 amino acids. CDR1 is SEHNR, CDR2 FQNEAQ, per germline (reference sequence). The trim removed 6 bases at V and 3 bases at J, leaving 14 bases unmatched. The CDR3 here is CASSPDKAGAATDTQYF. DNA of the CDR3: TGTGCCAGCAGTCCCGATAAAGCGGGAGCGGCAACAGATACGCAGTATTTT.

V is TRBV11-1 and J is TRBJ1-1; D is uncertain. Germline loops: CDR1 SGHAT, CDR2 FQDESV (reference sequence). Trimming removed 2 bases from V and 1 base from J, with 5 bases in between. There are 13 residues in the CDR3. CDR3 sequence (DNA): TGTGCCAGCAGCTTACAAGGGAACACTGAAGCTTTCTTT. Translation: CASSLQGNTEAFF.

The CDR3, as DNA: TGTGCCAGTAGTATTGGAATAGCGGGCCGAGAGCAGTTCTTC. This translates into CASSIGIAGREQFF. The chain uses TRBV19 and TRBJ2-1; 7 bases line up with TRBD2. The CDR3 has 14 amino acids. Trimming cost V 3 bases and J 10 bases; bases outside gene matches: 9. Germline CDR1 is LNHDA and CDR2 is SQIVND (reference sequence).

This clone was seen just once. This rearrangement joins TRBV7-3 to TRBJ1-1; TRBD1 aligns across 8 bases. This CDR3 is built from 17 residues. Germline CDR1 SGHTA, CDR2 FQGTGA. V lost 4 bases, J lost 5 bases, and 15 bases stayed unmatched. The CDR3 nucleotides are TGTGCCAGCAGCTCCCCCAAGCAGGGGGCGCGTCGGACTGAAGCTTTCTTT. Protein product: CASSSPKQGARRTEAFF.

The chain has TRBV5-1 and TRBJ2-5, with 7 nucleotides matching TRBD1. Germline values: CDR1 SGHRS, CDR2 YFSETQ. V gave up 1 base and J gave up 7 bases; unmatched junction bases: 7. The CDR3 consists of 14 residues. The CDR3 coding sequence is TGCGCCAGCAGCTTGACAGGGGACCCGCCGACCCAGTACTTC. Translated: CASSLTGDPPTQYF.

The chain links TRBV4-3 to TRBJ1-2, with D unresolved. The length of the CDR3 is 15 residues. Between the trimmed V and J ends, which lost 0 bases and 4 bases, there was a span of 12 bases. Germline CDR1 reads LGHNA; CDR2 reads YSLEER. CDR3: CASSQESPTSYGYTF. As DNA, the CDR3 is TGCGCCAGCAGCCAAGAGTCCCCTACCAGCTATGGCTACACCTTC.

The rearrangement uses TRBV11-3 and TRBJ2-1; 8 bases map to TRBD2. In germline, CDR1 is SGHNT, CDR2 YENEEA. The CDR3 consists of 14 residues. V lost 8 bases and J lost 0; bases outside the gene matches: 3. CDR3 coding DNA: TGTGCCAGCGTCGGGAGGGCCTCCTACAATGAGCAGTTCTTC. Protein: CASVGRASYNEQFF.

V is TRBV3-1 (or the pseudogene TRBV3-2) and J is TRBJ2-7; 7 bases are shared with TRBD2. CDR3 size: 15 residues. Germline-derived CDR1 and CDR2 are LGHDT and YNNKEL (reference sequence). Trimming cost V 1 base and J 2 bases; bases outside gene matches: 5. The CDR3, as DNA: TGTGCCAGCAGCCAAGGGGCTAGCGGCCCCTACGAGCAGTACTTC. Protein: CASSQGASGPYEQYF.

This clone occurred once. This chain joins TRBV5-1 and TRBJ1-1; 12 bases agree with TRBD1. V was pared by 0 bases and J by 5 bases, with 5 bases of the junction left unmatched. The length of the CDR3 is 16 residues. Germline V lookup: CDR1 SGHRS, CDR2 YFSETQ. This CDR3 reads CASSLAGQGAITEAFF. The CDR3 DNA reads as TGCGCCAGCAGCTTGGCGGGACAGGGGGCTATTACTGAAGCTTTCTTT.

DNA of the CDR3: TGTGCCAGCACCGGGGACTCCTACGAGCAGTACTTC. It codes for CASTGDSYEQYF. V usage is TRBV2 and J usage is TRBJ2-7, with D perhaps matching TRBD2 (5 bases). CDR1 is SNHLY and CDR2 is FYNNEI in the germline V gene. This CDR3 spans 12 amino acids. The ends were cut back, 7 bases at V and 0 bases at J, with 7 bases in the middle.

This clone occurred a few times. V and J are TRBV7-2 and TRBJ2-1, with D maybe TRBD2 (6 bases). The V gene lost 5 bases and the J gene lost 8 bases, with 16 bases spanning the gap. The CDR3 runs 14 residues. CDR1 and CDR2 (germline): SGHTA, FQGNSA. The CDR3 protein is CASSLGTDGDEQFF. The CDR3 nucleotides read TGTGCCAGCAGCCTAGGGACTGATGGTGATGAGCAGTTCTTC.

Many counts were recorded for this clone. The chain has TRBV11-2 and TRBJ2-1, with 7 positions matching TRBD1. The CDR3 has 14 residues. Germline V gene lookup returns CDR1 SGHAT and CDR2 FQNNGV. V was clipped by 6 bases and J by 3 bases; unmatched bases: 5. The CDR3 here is CASRGQTNYNEQFF. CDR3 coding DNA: TGTGCCAGCAGGGGACAGACCAACTACAATGAGCAGTTCTTC. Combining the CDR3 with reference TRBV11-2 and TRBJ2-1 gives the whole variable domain EAGVAQSPRYKIIEKRQSVAFWCNPISGHATLYWYQQILGQGPKLLIQFQNNGVVDDSQLPKDRFSAERLKGVDSTLKIQPAKLEDSAVYLCASRGQTNYNEQFFGPGTRLTVL.

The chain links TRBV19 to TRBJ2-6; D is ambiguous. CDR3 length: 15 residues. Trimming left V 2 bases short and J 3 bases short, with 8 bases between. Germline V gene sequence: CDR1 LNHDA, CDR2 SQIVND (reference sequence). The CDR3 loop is CASSIMGNGANVLTF. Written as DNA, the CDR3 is TGTGCCAGTAGTATAATGGGGAATGGGGCCAACGTCCTGACTTTC.

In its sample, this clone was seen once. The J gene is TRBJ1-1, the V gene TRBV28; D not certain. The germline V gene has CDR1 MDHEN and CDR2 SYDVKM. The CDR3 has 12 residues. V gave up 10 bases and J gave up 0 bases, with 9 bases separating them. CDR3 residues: CATEVLNTEAFF. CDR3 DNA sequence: TGTGCCACCGAGGTTCTGAACACTGAAGCTTTCTTT.

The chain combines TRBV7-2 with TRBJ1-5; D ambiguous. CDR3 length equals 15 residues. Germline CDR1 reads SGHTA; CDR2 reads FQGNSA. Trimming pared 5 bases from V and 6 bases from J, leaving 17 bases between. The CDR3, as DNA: TGTGCCAGCAGCCTGAACGTGGTGGTAGGTCAGCCCCAGCATTTT. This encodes CASSLNVVVGQPQHF.

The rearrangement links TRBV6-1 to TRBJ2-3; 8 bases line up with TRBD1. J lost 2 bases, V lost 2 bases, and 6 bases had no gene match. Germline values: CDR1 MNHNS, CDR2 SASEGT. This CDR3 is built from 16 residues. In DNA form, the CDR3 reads TGTGCCAGCAGTGAACCGGGGACAGGAGCCACAGATACGCAGTATTTT. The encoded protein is CASSEPGTGATDTQYF.

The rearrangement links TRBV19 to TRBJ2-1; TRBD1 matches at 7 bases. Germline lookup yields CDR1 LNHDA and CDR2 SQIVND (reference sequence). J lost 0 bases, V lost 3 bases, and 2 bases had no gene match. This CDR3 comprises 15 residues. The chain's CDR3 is CASSMGQNSYNEQFF. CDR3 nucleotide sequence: TGTGCCAGTAGTATGGGACAGAACTCCTACAATGAGCAGTTCTTC.

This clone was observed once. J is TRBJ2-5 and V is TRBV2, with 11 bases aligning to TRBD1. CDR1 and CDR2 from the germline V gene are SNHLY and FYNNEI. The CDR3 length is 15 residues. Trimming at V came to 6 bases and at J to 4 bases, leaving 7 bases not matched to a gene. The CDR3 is CASSQDRGRLETQYF. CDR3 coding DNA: TGTGCCAGCAGCCAGGACAGGGGGCGTCTAGAGACCCAGTACTTC.

DNA for the CDR3: TGTGCCAGCTCTTTCGAAGGGAACACTGAAGCTTTCTTT. Its translation is CASSFEGNTEAFF. J is TRBJ1-1 and V is TRBV18; the D is unclear. The CDR3 extends over 13 amino acids. Germline values: CDR1 KGHSH, CDR2 LQKENI. Trimming left V 6 bases short and J 1 base short, with 9 bases between.

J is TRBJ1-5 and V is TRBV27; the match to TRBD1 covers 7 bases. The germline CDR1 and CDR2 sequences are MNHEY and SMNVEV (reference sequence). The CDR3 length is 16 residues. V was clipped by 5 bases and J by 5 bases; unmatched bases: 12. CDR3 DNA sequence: TGTGCCAGCAGTCAACAGGGGCGCAGGTACGATCAGCCCCAGCATTTT. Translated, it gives CASSQQGRRYDQPQHF.